This T cell receptor (beta chain) was documented in a study of a mutant IDH1 vaccine in newly diagnosed glioma. About the research overall: In some groups vaccination began 4-6 weeks post-radiotherapy; others received it with temozolomide. Visit timing is recorded as week 35 for V12 and week 47 for V13. Before enrollment, patients got radiotherapy alone, temozolomide alone, or mostly the combination. Study findings and constraints: Researchers report vaccine-induced immune responses in roughly 93% of patients.

Sequencing was performed with immunoSEQ multiplex PCR; in TCRdb, only in-frame clones are kept and a portion is missing. This sample has some 44,000 clones, with roughly 80% found just once. CDR1 and CDR2 from the germline V gene are MGHRA and YSYEKL. With V trimmed by 1 base and J by 0 bases, 2 bases remained unmatched. The CDR3 has 16 residues. A remark on this clone: Its antigen is unknown. This specimen includes other DNA sequences encoding the same CDR3.

Indicated time point: week 35, safety follow-up. Every single dose of the vaccine, 300 ug of mutant IDH1 20-mer peptide, came with topical imiquimod. The source was PBMCs, collected from a glioma patient whose treatment included an IDH1 peptide vaccine. This receptor was identified in a woman aged 50 to 60 with glioma. The V call is TRBV4-1, the J call TRBJ2-5, with 10 bases fitting TRBD1. The CDR3 bases are TGCGCCAGCAGCCAAGGGGGACAGGGGTACCAAGAGACCCAGTACTTC. It specifies CASSQGGQGYQETQYF.